Listed here are 20 T cell receptor beta chains from one sample, sequenced in a study of cytomegalovirus exposure and HLA in healthy donors. The repertoire was sequenced with immunoSEQ multiplex PCR; TCRdb's copy has only in-frame clones and lacks some. The sample records approximately 200,000 clones, approximately 80% being singletons. Sequencing input: PBMCs. Receptors originate from a woman aged 30 to 39 in good health and CMV-seropositive.

V gene TRBV2 combines with J gene TRBJ1-1; D might be TRBD1 (5 bases). V lost 1 base and J lost 8, with 11 bases in between. Germline V gene sequence: CDR1 SNHLY, CDR2 FYNNEI. This CDR3 contains 13 residues. CDR3 sequence reads: CASSEEIAGEAFF. CDR3 sequence (DNA): TGTGCCAGCAGTGAAGAGATCGCAGGGGAAGCTTTCTTT.

This rearrangement joins TRBV14 to TRBJ2-1; 10 positions match TRBD2. CDR1 is SGHDN, CDR2 FVKESK, per germline. This CDR3 has 17 residues. The V segment lost 0 bases and the J segment 8 bases; nucleotides outside the gene matches: 10. CDR3 sequence (DNA): TGTGCCAGCAGCCAAGATTGGCTAGCGGGAGTACAGGATGAGCAGTTCTTC. Its protein product is CASSQDWLAGVQDEQFF.

The chain recombines TRBV7-2 with TRBJ1-2; D ambiguous. V shed 1 base and J shed 8 bases, with 11 bases lying between them. Per the germline V gene, CDR1 is SGHTA and CDR2 is FQGNSA. The CDR3 is 13 amino acids. The CDR3 sequence: CASSLEPIGGYTF. The CDR3 DNA reads as TGTGCCAGCAGCTTAGAGCCAATCGGGGGCTACACCTTC.

The sample holds a few counts of this clone. The chain couples TRBV5-1 to TRBJ2-7; possibly TRBD2 for D (5 bases). Germline V gives CDR1 SGHRS, CDR2 YFSETQ. The CDR3 length is 13 residues. Trimming stripped 1 base from V and 6 bases from J, with 11 bases between. CDR3 residues: CASSLKGEGEQYF. Written as DNA, the CDR3 is TGCGCCAGCAGCTTGAAGGGAGAGGGCGAGCAGTACTTC.

This rearrangement joins TRBV27 to TRBJ2-7; D remains unclear. There are 14 residues in the CDR3. V was clipped by 0 bases and J by 2 bases, with 8 bases between them. CDR1 MNHEY and CDR2 SMNVEV come from the germline V gene (reference sequence). The CDR3 DNA sequence: TGTGCCAGCAGTTTATCCCCAAACACCTACGAGCAGTACTTC. This sequence encodes CASSLSPNTYEQYF.

This sequence joins TRBV4-1 and TRBJ2-2; tentative D call: TRBD2 (5 bases). This CDR3 comprises 15 residues. CDR1 MGHRA and CDR2 YSYEKL come from the germline V gene. V was cut by 4 bases and J by 1 base, with 10 bases left in between. In nucleotides, the CDR3 is TGCGCCAGCAGCCCCAGCGGAATGAACACCGGGGAGCTGTTTTTT. It codes for CASSPSGMNTGELFF.

The chain employs TRBV5-1 and TRBJ2-1; TRBD2 agrees at 9 bases. This CDR3 spans 15 amino acids. In germline, CDR1 is SGHRS, CDR2 YFSETQ. J was trimmed by 8 bases and V by 0 bases; bases with no gene match: 6. In DNA, the CDR3 is TGCGCCAGCAGCTTGGTTAGCGGGAGTCAGTATGAGCAGTTCTTC. It specifies CASSLVSGSQYEQFF.

The V and J genes are TRBV27 and TRBJ1-2; 8 bases are a match to TRBD1. Germline CDR1 and CDR2: MNHEY and SMNVEV (reference sequence). After removal of 6 bases from V and 2 bases from J, the junction contained 14 bases not matched to a gene. CDR3 length: 17 residues. The CDR3 loop reads CASRTLGDRGRNYGYTF. The DNA of the CDR3 is TGTGCCAGCAGGACGCTAGGAGACAGGGGCCGAAACTATGGCTACACCTTC.

The chain recombines TRBV4-1 with TRBJ2-2, with 9 bases matching TRBD1. With 1 base clipped from V and 0 bases from J, the junction kept 12 bases outside the gene matches. CDR3 size: 20 residues. Looked up from germline, CDR1 is MGHRA and CDR2 is YSYEKL. CDR3 nucleotides: TGCGCCAGCAGCCAAGTAGTCCCCAAACAGGGGGCTCCGAACACCGGGGAGCTGTTTTTT. This gives the protein CASSQVVPKQGAPNTGELFF.

This chain links TRBV7-9 with TRBJ2-7, with no clear D. The CDR3 has 15 residues. CDR1 is SEHNR and CDR2 is FQNEAQ in the germline V gene (reference sequence). V dropped 2 bases and J dropped 0 bases, with 11 bases sitting between them. The CDR3 DNA sequence: TGTGCCAGCAGCTTACCCTGGTCCGGCTCCTACGAGCAGTACTTC. Residues: CASSLPWSGSYEQYF.

This sequence joins TRBV19 and TRBJ1-5; D is unresolved. V shed 5 bases and J shed 6 bases, with 14 bases lying between them. Germline CDR1 is LNHDA and CDR2 is SQIVND (reference sequence). The CDR3 totals 14 residues. CDR3 sequence (DNA): TGTGCCAGTAGTGCCCAACTGGAGGGTCAGCCCCAGCATTTT. Protein product: CASSAQLEGQPQHF.

CDR3 coding DNA: TGTGCCAGCAGAATCCGGGTGGTGTCGGGCGAGCAGTACTTC. The encoded protein is CASRIRVVSGEQYF. The chain couples TRBV2 to TRBJ2-7; D is undetermined. Deletions cut 6 bases from V and 6 bases from J, with 18 bases between. The CDR3 is 14 residues long. In germline, CDR1 is SNHLY, CDR2 FYNNEI.

V usage is TRBV7-2 and J usage is TRBJ1-1; no clear D. Per germline, CDR1 SGHTA and CDR2 FQGNSA. The CDR3 contains 15 residues. V lost 0 bases, J lost 1 base, and 9 bases lay in between. CDR3 amino acids: CASSLASGSNTEAFF. As DNA, the CDR3 is TGTGCCAGCAGCTTAGCGTCGGGGTCGAACACTGAAGCTTTCTTT.

This chain's CDR3 is CASSQERREIDTQYF. In DNA, the CDR3 is TGTGCCAGCAGCCAAGAGCGAAGGGAGATAGATACGCAGTATTTT. The chain recombines TRBV4-2 with TRBJ2-3; maybe TRBD2 (5 bases). The germline gives CDR1 LGHNA, CDR2 YNFKEQ. The CDR3 is 15 residues long. Trimming stripped 0 bases from V and 5 bases from J, with 12 bases between.

This sequence joins TRBV7-9 and TRBJ1-1; 10 nucleotides match TRBD1. The CDR3 contains 17 residues. The ends lost 1 base at V and 4 bases at J; junction bases unmatched: 9. Germline CDR1 reads SEHNR; CDR2 reads FQNEAQ (reference sequence). Here the CDR3 reads CASSLVGDRGWSTEAFF. The DNA for the CDR3 is TGTGCCAGCAGCTTAGTAGGGGACAGGGGTTGGAGCACTGAAGCTTTCTTT.

This chain connects TRBV6-5 to TRBJ1-4; no clear D. The germline V and J ends were trimmed by 6 bases and 5 bases, with 13 bases remaining between them. Germline lookup yields CDR1 MNHEY and CDR2 SVGAGI. The length of the CDR3 is 14 residues. CDR3 nucleotides: TGTGCCAGCAGCCGCGGAGGACCGAATGAAAAACTGTTTTTT. Protein product: CASSRGGPNEKLFF.

This clone was detected only once. This sequence joins TRBV12-5 and TRBJ2-1; TRBD2 matches at 13 bases. J lost 0 bases, V lost 7 bases, and 6 bases had no gene match. This CDR3 spans 17 amino acids. Germline V lookup: CDR1 LGHNT, CDR2 FRNRAP. The CDR3 sequence: CASARTSGGSSYNEQFF. CDR3 nucleotide sequence: TGTGCTAGTGCCCGGACTAGCGGGGGCTCCTCCTACAATGAGCAGTTCTTC.

The chain has TRBV4-1 and TRBJ1-2; D unresolved. In germline, CDR1 is MGHRA, CDR2 YSYEKL. Trimming pared 1 base from V and 0 bases from J, leaving 9 bases between. CDR3 length: 15 amino acids. DNA of the CDR3: TGCGCCAGCAGCCAAGGAGAGAGGACTAACTATGGCTACACCTTC. It codes for CASSQGERTNYGYTF.

The chain uses TRBV11-3 and TRBJ2-5; 12 bases fit TRBD2. Germline V gene lookup returns CDR1 SGHNT and CDR2 YENEEA. The J segment lost 4 bases and the V segment lost 4 bases, leaving 7 bases of the junction unmatched. CDR3 length: 16 residues. DNA of the CDR3: TGTGCCAGCAGCTCCAGGACTAGCGGGGCTGTAGAGACCCAGTACTTC. Its protein is CASSSRTSGAVETQYF.

This chain links TRBV4-1 with TRBJ2-7; TRBD1 aligns across 9 bases. After removal of 4 bases from V and 2 bases from J, the junction contained 3 bases not matched to a gene. Germline V CDR1 and CDR2: MGHRA, YSYEKL. The CDR3 loop spans 14 amino acids. The CDR3 DNA reads as TGCGCCAGCAGCCCCGGGACAGGGACCTACGAGCAGTACTTC. It specifies CASSPGTGTYEQYF.